These T cell receptor beta chains were read from a single sample in a study of CD8+ T cells in alopecia areata. TCRdb keeps only in-frame clones here, not all; method: immunoSEQ multiplex PCR. The table has roughly 200,000 clones, roughly 50% seen once. The sequencing here drew on CD8+ T cells sorted from blood, taken at week 24, from a patient treated with tofacitinib. These receptors were taken from a human donor with alopecia areata. Each CDR3 is given with its conserved first and last residue. Each record gives: CDR3 protein, J gene, V gene.

CDR3: CSAPRGQPQHF; J: TRBJ1-5; V: TRBV20-1
CDR3: CSVIIQSEGYTF; J: TRBJ1-2; V: TRBV29-1
CDR3: CASKAGSTDTQYF; J: TRBJ2-3; V: TRBV9
CDR3: CASSLAGGGYTDTQYF; J: TRBJ2-3; V: TRBV5-4
CDR3: CASSPGLGTDTQYF; J: TRBJ2-3; V: TRBV27
CDR3: CASSQDVVYNSPLHF; J: TRBJ1-6; V: TRBV4-3
CDR3: CAWIGMNTEAFF; J: TRBJ1-1; V: TRBV30
CDR3: CAISPRDGGTRYGYTF; J: TRBJ1-2; V: TRBV10-3
CDR3: CATSRAYTTEAFF; J: TRBJ1-1; V: TRBV15
CDR3: CASSLRGRDTQYF; J: TRBJ2-3; V: TRBV13
CDR3: CASSLSATANTEAFF; J: TRBJ1-1; V: TRBV7-3
CDR3: CSVEDRTDYNEQFF; J: TRBJ2-1; V: TRBV29-1
CDR3: CASSDRGNTGELFF; J: TRBJ2-2; V: TRBV11-2
CDR3: CAWKPLTEEAFF; J: TRBJ1-1; V: TRBV30
CDR3: CASSHLGGVPTDTQYF; J: TRBJ2-3; V: TRBV4-1
CDR3: CASSLGGRGELFF; J: TRBJ2-2; V: TRBV7-2
CDR3: CSATDRGEAFF; J: TRBJ1-1; V: TRBV29-1
CDR3: CASSPRDRENTEAFF; J: TRBJ1-1; V: TRBV7-6
CDR3: CSVGQGGGNEQFF; J: TRBJ2-1; V: TRBV29-1
CDR3: CSGGRGDPLYNEQFF; J: TRBJ2-1; V: TRBV29-1
CDR3: CASSQDLMAGNTEAFF; J: TRBJ1-1; V: TRBV4-3
CDR3: CALRAGAGYTF; J: TRBJ1-2; V: TRBV19
CDR3: CAIRDEDTGELFF; J: TRBJ2-2; V: TRBV10-3
CDR3: CASSLGQAGQETQYF; J: TRBJ2-5; V: TRBV5-8
CDR3: CATRTTADRLETQYF; J: TRBJ2-5; V: TRBV19
CDR3: CASSPRSAGGNYEQYF; J: TRBJ2-7; V: TRBV23-1
CDR3: CASSLGQANEKLFF; J: TRBJ1-4; V: TRBV7-9
CDR3: CAISESQGIVNEQFF; J: TRBJ2-1; V: TRBV10-3
CDR3: CSVELAFGELFF; J: TRBJ2-2; V: TRBV29-1
CDR3: CASRGRNYGYTF; J: TRBJ1-2; V: TRBV25-1
CDR3: CASSQDSGYYGYTF; J: TRBJ1-2; V: TRBV4-3
CDR3: CASSLMGADNEQFF; J: TRBJ2-1; V: TRBV7-9
CDR3: CASSSRQGRDTEAFF; J: TRBJ1-1; V: TRBV5-1
CDR3: CASSDRAGYHTEAFF; J: TRBJ1-1; V: TRBV25-1
CDR3: CASATTTGGWTEAFF; J: TRBJ1-1; V: TRBV4-3
CDR3: CASSAGFSGADTQYF; J: TRBJ2-3; V: TRBV19
CDR3: CASSEGQGYGYTF; J: TRBJ1-2; V: TRBV4-3